This T cell receptor (beta chain) was sequenced in a study of monozygotic twins with inflammatory bowel disease (dated by TCRdb to about 2019). Regarding the research as a whole: A total of around 30 monozygotic twin pairs were included in the full study, comprising nine German pairs (four IBD-concordant, five IBD-discordant) and 19 IBD-discordant Danish pairs. The search for disease-associated traits relied mainly on comparing IBD patients with their genetically identical healthy co-twins within discordant pairs. Each individual had, on average, about 151 000 unique TCRalpha sequences and 181 000 unique TCRbeta sequences available for analysis.

The paper as a whole reports these results and caveats: Repertoire similarity did not differ between concordant and discordant twins, possibly due to limited statistical power. The analysis was unable to tell apart different T cell subtypes. IBD patients had lower TCRbeta repertoire diversity, measured by the inverse Simpson index, than their healthy co-twins. Fewer clonotypes were shared with other individuals by IBD patients than by healthy twins, most markedly in patients showing signs of disease activity. No single strong signal or clonotype linked to IBD turned up in the results, so the idea that one exists was not supported. Because patients were on differing immunosuppressive treatments, the repertoires may have picked up extra background noise and inter-individual variability.

As for this clonotype: This receptor's antigen is unknown.

The library was made by 5' RACE. The input for every TCR library was around 3,800 ng of total RNA. For each sample, cDNA synthesis was carried out in eight separate reactions using SMARTScribe reverse transcriptase. During cDNA synthesis, template switching introduced unique molecular identifiers that contained a 6-nucleotide sample barcode. Amplification of TCRalpha and TCRbeta cDNA involved two nested PCRs of roughly 17 and 9 cycles, and each PCR was followed by bead purification. Before amplification, the cDNA was treated with uracil DNA-glycosylase and purified using the QIAquick PCR purification kit. The second PCR added Illumina TruSeq-compatible adapters along with sample-specific barcodes. Library quality and concentration were assessed using TapeStation and Qubit, and about 4.7 ng of each library was pooled. Sequencing of the pooled libraries was done on an Illumina HiSeq2500 single-index Rapid Run using custom sequencing primers and 2 x 100 bp reads. In the authors' own workflow: MiGEC version 1.2.6 was used for UMI-based consensus assembly to correct PCR and sequencing errors. MiXCR version 2.1.1 handled V(D)J alignment, clonotype assembly and CDR3 extraction. To normalise gene usage, clonotype sharing and MAIT/NKT TCR abundance, the top 1000, 10 000 and 20 000 clonotypes in each sample were analysed. After downsampling to 27 000 UMIs, diversity was calculated as the inverse Simpson index using the vegan R package. Statistical testing used paired Mann-Whitney U tests on the discordant twin pairs and applied Benjamini-Hochberg correction for multiple testing. After TCRdb reprocessed the reads, each CDR3 protein sequence was kept as one row, without DNA. TCRdb's processing, not the study's, gives the V and J calls here. The sample table on file contains around 200,000 distinct CDR3 sequences. Of the sample, approximately 1.6% falls within the top ten clones.

From a lookup of the germline V gene, CDR1 and CDR2 are SGHTA and FQGNSA. The CDR3 starts with the cysteine, ends with the phenylalanine, and has 13 residues. The protein alone is recorded here. From each donor, a roughly 2.5 ml peripheral blood sample was collected into PAXgene tubes and stored at -80 degrees C. Without T cell sorting, total RNA was isolated from whole blood using the PAXgene blood miRNA kit on an automated QIAcube. Peripheral blood from monozygotic twin pairs concordant or discordant for inflammatory bowel disease was subjected to deep TCRalpha and TCRbeta repertoire profiling with unique molecular barcoding. Smoking habits were recorded for all twin pairs, and each individual was classified as a current, former or never smoker.

In this chain, TRBV7-2 is recombined with TRBJ2-6. The source of this sequence is a human donor with ulcerative colitis or Crohn's disease, or a healthy co-twin of an affected twin (not recorded which). The specimen was blood. The CDR3 corresponds to CASSFSGANVLTF.